A selection of T cell receptor beta chains follows, all from one sample in a study of blood T cell repertoires in COVID-19. Measured with immunoSEQ multiplex PCR; TCRdb has only the in-frame clones, and not every one. The sample includes approximately 390,000 clones, 90% of them seen just once. The specimen sequenced was peripheral blood. The source of these receptors is a man aged 18 to 35 with active or convalescent COVID-19. The CDR3 runs from the conserved cysteine through the conserved F or W. A D gene is named only where the DNA matches it firmly. Clone size is not always given. Where it is, it says once, few, many or a class for expanded clones.

TRBV27	once	TRBJ1-5	TRBD1	CASSHRGNQPQHF	TGTGCCAGCAGTCACAGGGGTAATCAGCCCCAGCATTTT
TRBV7-3	-	TRBJ2-5	TRBD1	CASSKQGARETQYF	TGTGCCAGCAGCAAACAGGGGGCGCGGGAGACCCAGTACTTC
TRBV4-1	-	TRBJ2-7	-	CASSQGDRQTYEQYF	TGCGCCAGCAGCCAAGGGGATCGACAGACCTACGAGCAGTACTTC
TRBV7-3	-	TRBJ2-2	-	CASSKRTEGRDTGELFF	TGTGCCAGCAGCAAAAGGACAGAAGGGAGGGACACCGGGGAGCTGTTTTTT
TRBV6-2/TRBV6-3	-	TRBJ1-5	TRBD1	CASSYRTGGYHQPQHF	TGTGCCAGCAGTTACCGGACAGGCGGCTACCATCAGCCCCAGCATTTT
TRBV4-3	-	TRBJ1-5	-	CASSPDGQGNQPQHF	TGCGCCAGCAGCCCAGACGGACAAGGCAATCAGCCCCAGCATTTT
TRBV27	-	TRBJ2-7	TRBD1	CASRVGQGGYEQYF	TGTGCCAGCAGGGTGGGACAGGGAGGCTACGAGCAGTACTTC
TRBV6-5	-	TRBJ2-5	-	CASRQGLQETQYF	TGTGCCAGCAGACAGGGCCTCCAAGAGACCCAGTACTTC
TRBV7-8	-	TRBJ1-6	TRBD1	CASTDVGQGSNSPLHF	TGTGCCAGCACCGATGTCGGACAGGGGTCGAATTCACCCCTCCACTTT
TRBV6-5	-	TRBJ2-7	TRBD2	CASKRTSGGPYEQYF	TGTGCCAGCAAGCGAACTAGCGGGGGTCCCTACGAGCAGTACTTC
TRBV19	-	TRBJ2-2	TRBD1	CASSHGTVGGELFF	TGTGCCAGTAGTCACGGGACAGTCGGCGGGGAGCTGTTTTTT
TRBV11-3	-	TRBJ2-2	TRBD1	CASAHRGASTGELFF	TGTGCCAGCGCCCACAGGGGCGCGAGTACCGGGGAGCTGTTTTTT
TRBV7-2	-	TRBJ1-6	-	CASSLETGYNSPLHF	TGTGCCAGCAGCTTAGAAACAGGGTATAATTCACCCCTCCACTTT
TRBV15	-	TRBJ2-7	-	CATSREGGYSYEQYF	TGTGCCACCAGCAGAGAGGGAGGATACTCCTACGAGCAGTACTTC
TRBV4-2	-	TRBJ1-4	-	CASSQESASGKLFF	TGTGCCAGCAGCCAAGAATCGGCTTCGGGAAAACTGTTTTTT
TRBV29-1	-	TRBJ2-7	TRBD2	CSVLADYYEQYF	TGCAGCGTACTAGCGGATTACTACGAGCAGTACTTC
TRBV28	-	TRBJ1-3	TRBD1	CASSAGQVPGNTIYF	TGTGCCAGCAGTGCCGGACAGGTCCCTGGAAACACCATATATTTT
TRBV2	-	TRBJ2-1	-	CASPRAGTFNEQFF	TGTGCCAGCCCTCGAGCCGGGACTTTCAATGAGCAGTTCTTC
TRBV5-8	-	TRBJ1-5	-	CASSTGRGNSNQPQHF	TGTGCCAGCAGCACCGGACGAGGGAATAGCAATCAGCCCCAGCATTTT
TRBV18	-	TRBJ2-1	TRBD2	CASWGVAGDSYNEQFF	TGTGCCAGCTGGGGAGTAGCGGGAGACTCCTACAATGAGCAGTTCTTC
TRBV6-4	-	TRBJ1-1	-	CASRAQGNTEAFF	TGTGCCAGCAGGGCACAGGGGAACACTGAAGCTTTCTTT
TRBV7-9	-	TRBJ1-1	-	CASGTGTPNTEAFF	TGTGCCAGCGGGACCGGGACACCGAACACTGAAGCTTTCTTT
TRBV5-4	-	TRBJ1-1	TRBD1	CASSGGQEMNTEAFF	TGTGCCAGCAGCGGGGGACAGGAGATGAACACTGAAGCTTTCTTT
TRBV4-1	-	TRBJ1-2	TRBD1	CASSHPGDRPFGDYGYTF	TGCGCCAGCAGCCACCCGGGGGACAGGCCTTTCGGAGATTATGGCTACACCTTC
TRBV5-1	-	TRBJ1-2	-	CASSSGNGRGFNNYGYTF	TGCGCCAGCAGCTCCGGGAATGGCAGGGGTTTCAATAACTATGGCTACACCTTC
TRBV13	-	TRBJ1-6	TRBD1	CASSSTPGQGNSPLHF	TGTGCCAGCAGCTCGACGCCGGGACAGGGAAATTCACCCCTCCACTTT
TRBV3-1/TRBV3-2	-	TRBJ2-5	TRBD1	CASSPPRDSTLETQYF	TGTGCCAGCAGTCCTCCCCGGGACAGCACTTTAGAGACCCAGTACTTC
TRBV7-2	-	TRBJ1-4	-	CASSPRGGNEKLFF	TGTGCCAGCAGCCCGAGGGGGGGCAATGAAAAACTGTTTTTT
TRBV6-1	-	TRBJ1-6	-	CASEDFYNSPLHF	TGTGCCAGCGAGGATTTCTATAATTCACCCCTCCACTTT
TRBV7-6	-	TRBJ1-4	-	CASSLSGENEKLFF	TGTGCCAGCAGCTTATCTGGGGAGAATGAAAAACTGTTTTTT
TRBV9	-	TRBJ2-1	TRBD2	CASSVVGLALYNEQFF	TGTGCCAGCAGCGTAGTCGGACTAGCGCTCTACAATGAGCAGTTCTTC
TRBV27	-	TRBJ2-7	-	CASSLSRGTTYEQYF	TGTGCCAGCAGTTTATCGAGGGGGACGACCTACGAGCAGTACTTC
TRBV5-6	-	TRBJ2-1	TRBD2	CASTFGLAGRKGEQFF	TGTGCCAGCACCTTCGGACTAGCGGGACGAAAGGGTGAGCAGTTCTTC
TRBV2	-	TRBJ1-2	TRBD1	CASSGEGALGGYTF	TGTGCCAGCAGTGGCGAGGGGGCCTTGGGTGGCTACACCTTC
TRBV19	-	TRBJ1-1	-	CASSWGGDTEAFF	TGTGCCAGTAGTTGGGGAGGGGACACTGAAGCTTTCTTT
TRBV5-1	once	TRBJ2-1	TRBD2	CASSLGLGGTYNEQFF	TGCGCCAGCAGCTTGGGCCTCGGGGGGACCTACAATGAGCAGTTCTTC
TRBV3-1/TRBV3-2	-	TRBJ2-7	-	CASSQDWGDYEQYF	TGTGCCAGCAGCCAAGATTGGGGGGACTACGAGCAGTACTTC
TRBV5-1	-	TRBJ2-3	TRBD2	CASSTVAGGLTDTQYF	TGCGCCAGTTCGACTGTAGCGGGGGGGCTCACAGATACGCAGTATTTT
TRBV2	-	TRBJ2-7	TRBD2	CAWDRLAGGEQYF	TGTGCCTGGGATAGACTAGCGGGTGGGGAGCAGTACTTC
TRBV9	-	TRBJ1-1	-	CASSVSGDTEAFF	TGTGCCAGCAGCGTCAGCGGGGACACTGAAGCTTTCTTT
TRBV7-3	once	TRBJ2-1	TRBD2	CASSWTSLEELNEQFF	TGTGCCAGCAGCTGGACTAGCCTCGAGGAGTTGAATGAGCAGTTCTTC
TRBV5-1	-	TRBJ2-7	TRBD2	CASSAAGGPSNEQYF	TGCGCCAGCAGCGCTGCGGGGGGGCCCTCTAACGAGCAGTACTTC
TRBV2	-	TRBJ1-2	-	CASSPANYGYTF	TGTGCCAGCAGCCCCGCTAACTATGGCTACACCTTC
TRBV21-1	-	TRBJ2-7	-	CASSKGRDRAFPYEQYF	TGTGCCAGCAGCAAGGGCCGGGACAGGGCGTTTCCCTACGAGCAGTACTTC
TRBV30	-	TRBJ1-4	TRBD1	CAWSGGQGNEKLFF	TGTGCCTGGAGTGGCGGACAGGGTAATGAAAAACTGTTTTTT
TRBV28	-	TRBJ2-7	TRBD1	CASRPGGTGIYEQYF	TGTGCCAGCAGGCCTGGAGGGACAGGTATCTACGAGCAGTACTTC
TRBV19	-	TRBJ2-6	TRBD2	CASSPRLAGVGSGANVLTF	TGTGCCAGTAGTCCGCGACTAGCGGGAGTTGGGTCTGGGGCCAACGTCCTGACTTTC
TRBV2	-	TRBJ2-1	-	CAGRGQYSYNEQFF	TGTGCCGGACGAGGACAGTACTCCTACAATGAGCAGTTCTTC
TRBV6-2/TRBV6-3	-	TRBJ1-5	TRBD1	CASSYDRDRNQPQHF	TGTGCCAGCAGTTACGACAGGGATCGCAATCAGCCCCAGCATTTT
TRBV9	-	TRBJ1-1	-	CASSTWANTEAFF	TGTGCCAGCAGCACCTGGGCGAACACTGAAGCTTTCTTT
TRBV7-8	-	TRBJ1-5	TRBD1	CASSKPGTALKYSNQPQHF	TGTGCCAGCAGCAAACCAGGGACAGCCCTGAAGTATAGCAATCAGCCCCAGCATTTT
TRBV25-1	-	TRBJ1-5	TRBD1	CASRNRGTNQPQHF	TGTGCCAGCAGGAACAGGGGCACCAATCAGCCCCAGCATTTT
TRBV6-4	-	TRBJ2-1	-	CASSDSPGWANEQFF	TGTGCCAGCAGTGACTCGCCAGGCTGGGCCAATGAGCAGTTCTTC
TRBV4-2	-	TRBJ2-3	-	CASSQETKTDTQYF	TGTGCCAGCAGCCAAGAGACTAAAACAGATACGCAGTATTTT
TRBV9	-	TRBJ1-2	-	CASSVALINSLNGEVAGYTF	TGTGCCAGCAGCGTAGCATTAATCAATTCGTTAAACGGGGAGGTAGCCGGCTACACCTTC